The source of this T cell receptor (beta chain) is a study of T cell changes during pregnancy in multiple sclerosis. Per the germline V gene, CDR1 is MGHRA and CDR2 is YSYEKL. The germline V and J ends were trimmed by 1 base and 11 bases, with 6 bases remaining between them. The CDR3 runs to 12 residues. The protocol was immunoSEQ multiplex PCR, while the TCRdb copy is restricted to in-frame clones and leaves out a portion. Of under 75,000 clones in the sample, approximately 93% were seen once. The chain has TRBV4-1 and TRBJ1-6, with TRBD1 as a possible D gene (5 bases). Sample: CD8+ T cells from peripheral blood mononuclear cells, taken in the second trimester of pregnancy. The TCR comes from a female donor with multiple sclerosis, enrolled in a pregnancy study. CDR3 loop: CASSQGRAPLHF. CDR3 in DNA: TGCGCCAGCAGCCAAGGCAGGGCACCCCTCCACTTT.